The 23 T cell receptor beta chains below were found in one sample sequenced in a study of high-grade serous ovarian cancer treatment subgroups. TCRdb keeps only in-frame clones here, not all; method: immunoSEQ multiplex PCR. The sample lists about 10,000 clones, roughly 70% occurring once. Tumor tissue was taken before any definitive surgery or chemotherapy was given. The specimen sequenced was tumor tissue. Receptor source: a human donor with high-grade serous ovarian cancer.

The chain recombines TRBV6-5 with TRBJ1-3; D uncertain. V was trimmed by 6 bases and J by 0 bases, leaving 6 bases between them. The CDR3 has 13 residues. Germline V gives CDR1 MNHEY, CDR2 SVGAGI. This chain's CDR3 is CASRLNSGNTIYF. The CDR3 bases are TGTGCCAGCAGGCTCAACTCTGGAAACACCATATATTTT.

The chain employs TRBV6-1 and TRBJ1-1; D gene ambiguous. The ends were cut back, 2 bases at V and 1 base at J, with 5 bases in the middle. CDR3 length equals 13 residues. The germline gives CDR1 MNHNS, CDR2 SASEGT. In DNA, the CDR3 is TGTGCCAGCAGTGAAATACGGAACACTGAAGCTTTCTTT. Its protein product is CASSEIRNTEAFF.

The chain carries TRBV6-6 and TRBJ2-3; tentative D call: TRBD1 (5 bases). The CDR3 contains 14 residues. Looked up from germline, CDR1 is MNHNY and CDR2 is SVGAGI (reference sequence). Trimming cost V 8 bases and J 2 bases, with 14 bases left between them. The CDR3 region is CASHSATDTDTQYF. The CDR3 DNA reads TGTGCCAGCCACTCAGCGACAGACACAGATACGCAGTATTTT.

The chain combines TRBV7-2 with TRBJ2-1; 12 positions agree with TRBD2. Unmatched junction bases numbered 5, after V lost 0 bases and J lost 14 bases. The CDR3 is made up of 14 amino acids. Looked up from germline, CDR1 is SGHTA and CDR2 is FQGNSA. CDR3 coding DNA: TGTGCCAGCAGCTTAGCTTCTAGCGGGAGGGCCGAGTTCTTC. It is translated as CASSLASSGRAEFF.

CDR3 residues: CASSLLPRTSTDTQYF. CDR3 nucleotides: TGTGCCAGCAGCCTTCTCCCTAGAACTAGCACAGATACGCAGTATTTT. V usage is TRBV11-1 and J usage is TRBJ2-3, with no clear D. Trimming cost V 5 bases and J 0 bases, with 15 bases left between them. This CDR3 is 16 amino acids long. CDR1 is SGHAT, CDR2 FQDESV, per germline (reference sequence).

This clone counts as medium-sized. The CDR3 region is CASRGQGYGYTF. The CDR3 nucleotides read TGTGCCAGCAGGGGGCAGGGATATGGCTACACCTTC. V and J are TRBV7-2 and TRBJ1-2, with D possibly matching TRBD1 (5 bases). Trimming took off 6 bases at V and 5 bases at J, with 10 bases between the two ends. The CDR3 contains 12 residues. CDR1 is SGHTA, CDR2 FQGNSA, per germline. The complete variable domain, with remaining parts taken from reference TRBV7-2 and TRBJ1-2, reads GAGVSQSPSNKVTEKGKDVELRCDPISGHTALYWYRQSLGQGLEFLIYFQGNSAPDKSGLPSDRFSAERTGGSVSTLTIQRTQQEDSAVYLCASRGQGYGYTFGSGTRLTVV.

This clone appeared once. The V and J genes are TRBV2 and TRBJ2-7, with D unresolved. Trimming stripped 4 bases from V and 2 bases from J, with 12 bases between. This CDR3 has 14 residues. Germline V gene data show CDR1 as SNHLY and CDR2 as FYNNEI. DNA for the CDR3: TGTGCCAGCAGTGGGGTAATGGGAACCTACGAGCAGTACTTC. This encodes CASSGVMGTYEQYF.

V is TRBV6-5 and J is TRBJ1-1; D is ambiguous. In germline, CDR1 is MNHEY, CDR2 SVGAGI. The CDR3 totals 14 residues. The V end lost 2 bases, the J end lost 3 bases, and 10 bases lay between the germline ends. As DNA, the CDR3 is TGTGCCAGCAGTTACGGCAGGCACGACACTGAAGCTTTCTTT. Amino acid sequence: CASSYGRHDTEAFF.

The V call is TRBV6-5, the J call TRBJ1-1; D gene unclear. The germline V gene has CDR1 MNHEY and CDR2 SVGAGI. The CDR3 length is 14 residues. V lost 2 bases to trimming and J lost 0 bases, with 7 bases between them. As DNA, the CDR3 is TGTGCCAGCAGTTACGGCAGTCTGAACACTGAAGCTTTCTTT. Its protein product is CASSYGSLNTEAFF.

The chain combines TRBV27 with TRBJ2-5, with 8 bases matching TRBD1. The better agreement between TRBJ2-7 and the DNA end casts doubt on the J call. The CDR3 sequence is 14 residues long. CDR1 and CDR2 (germline): MNHEY, SMNVEV (reference sequence). The CDR3 reads CASREGTGPYEQYF. In nucleotides, the CDR3 is TGTGCCAGCAGGGAGGGGACAGGACCCTACGAGCAGTACTTC.

The V and J genes are TRBV7-2 and TRBJ1-3; tentatively, D is TRBD1 (5 bases). Germline lookup yields CDR1 SGHTA and CDR2 FQGNSA. CDR3 size: 17 residues. Between the trimmed V and J ends, which lost 5 bases and 0 bases, there was a span of 17 bases. The CDR3 region has the DNA TGTGCCAGCAGCCCATTCGGGACTTCGGACTCTGGAAACACCATATATTTT. It encodes CASSPFGTSDSGNTIYF.

This clone occurred a few times. This sequence joins TRBV4-1 and TRBJ1-2, with 7 bases identical to TRBD1. The V gene end was trimmed by 1 base and the J gene end by 4 bases; junction bases not matched to a gene: 6. CDR1 is MGHRA, CDR2 YSYEKL, per germline. The CDR3 contains 15 residues. The CDR3 is CASSQAGQTGYGYTF. The CDR3 nucleotides are TGCGCCAGCAGCCAAGCGGGACAGACGGGCTATGGCTACACCTTC.

The V gene is TRBV27, the J gene TRBJ2-6, with 12 nucleotides matching TRBD1. Germline V CDR1 and CDR2: MNHEY, SMNVEV (reference sequence). This CDR3 is built from 16 residues. Unmatched junction bases numbered 5, after V lost 8 bases and J lost 3 bases. Here the CDR3 DNA reads TGTGCCAGCCTGGGACAGGGGGCAAGTGGGGCCAACGTCCTGACTTTC. This sequence encodes CASLGQGASGANVLTF.

This clone was seen more than once but under ten times. The chain carries TRBV7-9 and TRBJ1-2; D is unclear. From germline, CDR1 is SEHNR and CDR2 FQNEAQ (reference sequence). The CDR3 contains 12 residues. V was shortened by 5 bases and J by 7 bases, with 11 bases between the two germline ends. For the CDR3, the DNA is TGTGCCAGCAGCCCCCCCGGGATTGGCTACACCTTC. Its translation is CASSPPGIGYTF.

This clone has only a few counts. A read error may produce the germline difference seen at one junction end. The chain has TRBV7-3 and TRBJ2-7; 7 bases line up with TRBD2. The CDR3 loop spans 12 amino acids. CDR1 is SGHTA, CDR2 FQGTGA, per germline. CDR3 sequence reads: CASNLWGGEQYF. In DNA, the CDR3 is TGTGCCAGCAACTTATGGGGGGGCGAGCAGTACTTC.

The V gene is TRBV10-3, the J gene TRBJ2-2; TRBD1 aligns across 7 bases. V was clipped by 5 bases and J by 3 bases; unmatched bases: 6. Per the germline V gene, CDR1 is ENHRY and CDR2 is SYGVKD. CDR3 length: 15 amino acids. CDR3 amino acids: CAISQDRTYTGELFF. The CDR3 coding sequence is TGTGCCATCAGTCAGGACAGGACTTACACCGGGGAGCTGTTTTTT.

This clone was observed a handful of times. The CDR3 coding sequence is TGTGCCAGCAGTCCCCAGGGGGCTCTCGACGAGCAGTACTTC. This gives the protein CASSPQGALDEQYF. The genes are TRBV9 and TRBJ2-7; 8 nucleotides agree with TRBD1. Germline CDR1 and CDR2: SGDLS and YYNGEE. V was pared by 5 bases and J by 5 bases, with 9 bases of the junction left unmatched. CDR3 length: 14 residues.

As DNA, the CDR3 is TGTGCCAGCTCACCACCTAGCGGAAGAGACGAGCAGTACTTC. Its translation: CASSPPSGRDEQYF. The J gene is TRBJ2-7, the V gene TRBV18, with D tentatively TRBD2 (6 bases). CDR3 size: 14 residues. Germline CDR1 reads KGHSH; CDR2 reads LQKENI. The V end was cut by 0 bases, the J end by 5 bases, with 11 bases between.

The V and J genes are TRBV6-6 and TRBJ1-1, with D possibly TRBD1 on 5 matching bases. The CDR3 covers 13 residues. V was shortened by 7 bases and J by 5 bases, with 14 bases between the two germline ends. From germline, CDR1 is MNHNY and CDR2 SVGAGI (reference sequence). Written as DNA, the CDR3 is TGTGCCAGCAAAGGGCATGAGGGGACTGAAGCTTTCTTT. Encoded protein: CASKGHEGTEAFF.

This sequence joins TRBV19 and TRBJ2-5; 10 bases map to TRBD1. Unmatched junction bases numbered 6, after V lost 5 bases and J lost 3 bases. Per the germline V gene, CDR1 is LNHDA and CDR2 is SQIVND (reference sequence). This CDR3 has 15 amino acids. As DNA, the CDR3 is TGTGCCAGTAGTCCGGCCGGGACAGGGGAAGAGACCCAGTACTTC. Protein: CASSPAGTGEETQYF.

This clone occurred once. The rearrangement joins TRBV6-5 to TRBJ2-7; D is ambiguous. Germline V gene lookup returns CDR1 MNHEY and CDR2 SVGAGI. Trimming took 2 bases from V and 4 from J, leaving 15 bases between them. This CDR3 is built from 15 residues. This CDR3 reads CASSYPTFGVYEQYF. In DNA, the CDR3 is TGTGCCAGCAGTTACCCAACCTTTGGGGTATACGAGCAGTACTTC.

The chain uses TRBV11-3 and TRBJ2-1; D might be TRBD1 (5 bases). V lost 0 bases and J 4 bases, leaving 10 bases between the germline ends. The germline gives CDR1 SGHNT, CDR2 YENEEA. The CDR3 covers 15 residues. The CDR3, as DNA: TGTGCCAGCAGCTTAGAAGGGGCTAGGTACAATGAGCAGTTCTTC. Translating it yields CASSLEGARYNEQFF.

The V call is TRBV11-2, the J call TRBJ2-3; unclear D gene. This CDR3 comprises 10 residues. V was pared by 4 bases and J by 7 bases, with 3 bases between. Germline assignment: CDR1 SGHAT and CDR2 FQNNGV. The DNA of the CDR3 is TGTGCCAGCAGCTACAATACGCAGTATTTT. This sequence encodes CASSYNTQYF.